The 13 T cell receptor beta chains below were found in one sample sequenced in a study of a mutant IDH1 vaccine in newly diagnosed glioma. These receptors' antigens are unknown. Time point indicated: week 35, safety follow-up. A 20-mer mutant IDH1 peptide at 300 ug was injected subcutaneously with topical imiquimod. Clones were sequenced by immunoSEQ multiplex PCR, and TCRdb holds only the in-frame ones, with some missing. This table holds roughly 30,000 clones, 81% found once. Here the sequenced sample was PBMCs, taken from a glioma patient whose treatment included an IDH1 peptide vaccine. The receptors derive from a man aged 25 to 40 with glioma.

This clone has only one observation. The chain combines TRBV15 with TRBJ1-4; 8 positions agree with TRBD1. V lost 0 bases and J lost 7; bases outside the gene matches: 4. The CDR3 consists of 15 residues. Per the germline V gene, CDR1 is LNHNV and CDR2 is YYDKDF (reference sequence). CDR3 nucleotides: TGTGCCACCAGCAGAGAAGTAACAGGGGGTGAAAAACTGTTTTTT. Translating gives CATSREVTGGEKLFF. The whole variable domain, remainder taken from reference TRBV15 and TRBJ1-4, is DAMVIQNPRYQVTQFGKPVTLSCSQTLNHNVMYWYQQKSSQAPKLLFHYYDKDFNNEADTPDNFQSRRPNTSFCFLDIRSPGLGDTAMYLCATSREVTGGEKLFFGSGTQLSVL.

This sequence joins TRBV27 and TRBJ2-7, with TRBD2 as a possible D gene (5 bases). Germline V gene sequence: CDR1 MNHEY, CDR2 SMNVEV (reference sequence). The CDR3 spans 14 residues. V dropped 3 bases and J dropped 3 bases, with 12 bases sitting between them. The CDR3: CASSFRGLLYEQYF. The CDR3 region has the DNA TGTGCCAGCAGTTTTCGAGGGCTTCTCTACGAGCAGTACTTC.

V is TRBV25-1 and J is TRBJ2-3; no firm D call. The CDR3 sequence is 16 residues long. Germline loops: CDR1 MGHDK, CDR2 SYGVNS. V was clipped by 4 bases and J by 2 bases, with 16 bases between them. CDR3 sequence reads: CASSALQSRNTDTQYF. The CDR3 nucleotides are TGTGCCAGCAGTGCCCTCCAAAGCAGGAACACAGATACGCAGTATTTT.

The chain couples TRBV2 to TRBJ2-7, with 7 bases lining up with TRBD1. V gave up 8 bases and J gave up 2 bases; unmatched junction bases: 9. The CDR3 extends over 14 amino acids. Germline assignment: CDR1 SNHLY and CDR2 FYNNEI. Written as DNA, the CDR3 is TGTGCCAGCGTCCTAGAGGGGGCCACCTACGAGCAGTACTTC. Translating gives CASVLEGATYEQYF.

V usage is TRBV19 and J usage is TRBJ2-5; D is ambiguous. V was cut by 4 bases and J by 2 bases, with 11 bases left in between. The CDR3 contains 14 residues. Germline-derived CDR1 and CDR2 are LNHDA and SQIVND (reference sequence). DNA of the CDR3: TGTGCCAGTAGTACCCCCATAGGACAAGAGACCCAGTACTTC. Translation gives CASSTPIGQETQYF.

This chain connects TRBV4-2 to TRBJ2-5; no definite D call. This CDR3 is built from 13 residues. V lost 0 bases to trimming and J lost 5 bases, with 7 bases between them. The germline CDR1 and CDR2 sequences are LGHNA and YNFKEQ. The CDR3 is CASSQDMEETQYF. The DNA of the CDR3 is TGTGCCAGCAGCCAAGATATGGAGGAGACCCAGTACTTC.

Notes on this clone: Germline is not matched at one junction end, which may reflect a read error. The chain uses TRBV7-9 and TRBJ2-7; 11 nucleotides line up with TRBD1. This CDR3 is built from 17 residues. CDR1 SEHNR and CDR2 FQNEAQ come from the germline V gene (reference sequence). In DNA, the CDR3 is TGTACCAGCAGCTTCGCCGCCGGGACAGGGGGCTCCTACGAGCAGTACTTC. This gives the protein CTSSFAAGTGGSYEQYF. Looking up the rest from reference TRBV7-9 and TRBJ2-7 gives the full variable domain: DTGVSQNPRHKITKRGQNVTFRCDPISEHNRLYWYRQTLGQGPEFLTYFQNEAQLEKSRLLSDRFSAERPKGSFSTLEIQRTEQGDSAMYLCTSSFAAGTGGSYEQYFGPGTRLTVT.

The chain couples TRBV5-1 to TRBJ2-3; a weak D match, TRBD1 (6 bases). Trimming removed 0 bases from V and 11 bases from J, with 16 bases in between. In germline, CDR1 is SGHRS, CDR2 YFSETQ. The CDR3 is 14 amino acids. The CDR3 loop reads CASSLASRGSGQYF. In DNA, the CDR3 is TGCGCCAGCAGCTTGGCCTCAAGGGGGAGTGGGCAGTATTTT.

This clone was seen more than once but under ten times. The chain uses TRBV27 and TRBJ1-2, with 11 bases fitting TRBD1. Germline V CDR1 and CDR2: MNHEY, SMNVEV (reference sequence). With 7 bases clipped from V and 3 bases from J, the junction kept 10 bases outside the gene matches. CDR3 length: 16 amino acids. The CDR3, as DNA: TGTGCCAGCAACCGGGACAGGGGGGAAAGTCACTATGGCTACACCTTC. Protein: CASNRDRGESHYGYTF.

The CDR3 coding sequence is TGTGCCAGCAGTTTGGCCCCCTTTTCGGCGGGAGTTAACACCGGGGAGCTGTTTTTT. Its translation is CASSLAPFSAGVNTGELFF. The chain links TRBV28 to TRBJ2-2, with 7 nucleotides matching TRBD2. The V and J ends lost 3 bases and 2 bases, in that order; junction bases with no gene match: 15. Germline lookup yields CDR1 MDHEN and CDR2 SYDVKM. This CDR3 is 19 amino acids long. The variable domain in full, with the rest retrieved from reference TRBV28 and TRBJ2-2, is DVKVTQSSRYLVKRTGEKVFLECVQDMDHENMFWYRQDPGLGLRLIYFSYDVKMKEKGDIPEGYSVSREKKERFSLILESASTNQTSMYLCASSLAPFSAGVNTGELFFGEGSRLTVL.

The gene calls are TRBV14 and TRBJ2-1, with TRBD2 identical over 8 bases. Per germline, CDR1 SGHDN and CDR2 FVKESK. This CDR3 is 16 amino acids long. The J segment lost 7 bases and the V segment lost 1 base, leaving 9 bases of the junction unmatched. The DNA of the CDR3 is TGTGCCAGCAGCCAAGTTTTCGGACTAGCAGGAAATGAGCAGTTCTTC. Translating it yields CASSQVFGLAGNEQFF.

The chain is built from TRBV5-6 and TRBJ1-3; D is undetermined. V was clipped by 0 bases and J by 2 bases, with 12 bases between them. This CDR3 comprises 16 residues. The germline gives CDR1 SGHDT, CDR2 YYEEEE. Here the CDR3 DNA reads TGTGCCAGCAGCTTGGCGTATGAAGGGCCTGGAAACACCATATATTTT. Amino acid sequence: CASSLAYEGPGNTIYF.

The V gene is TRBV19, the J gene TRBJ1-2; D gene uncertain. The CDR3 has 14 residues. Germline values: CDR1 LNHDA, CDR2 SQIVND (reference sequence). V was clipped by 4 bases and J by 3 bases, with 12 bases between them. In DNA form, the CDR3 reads TGTGCCAGTAGTACCCCACAGAGATACTATGGCTACACCTTC. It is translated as CASSTPQRYYGYTF.